Shown below are 4 T cell receptor beta chains from a single sample sequenced in a study of Ad26.COV2.S vaccination and SARS-CoV-2 variants. Assay used: immunoSEQ multiplex PCR; TCRdb lists only in-frame clones, some missing. The table includes roughly 380,000 clones, 70% to 90% detected once. Specified treatment: 15 to 20 received Ad26.COV2.S at low or high dose, single or two shots; five or six received placebo; per-sample allocation not given. All samples were drawn on day 63, counting from the first vaccine or placebo injection. This material consisted of peripheral blood, taken in a trial of Ad26.COV2.S vaccine versus placebo. These receptors were collected from a person between 18 and 59 years old who received the Ad26.COV2.S COVID-19 vaccine or a placebo.

The V and J genes are TRBV2 and TRBJ2-2, with TRBD1 identical over 8 bases. After removal of 7 bases from V and 4 bases from J, the junction contained 5 bases not matched to a gene. Germline V lookup: CDR1 SNHLY, CDR2 FYNNEI. The CDR3 length is 14 residues. Written as DNA, the CDR3 is TGTGCCAGCATCAGGGGGCGCGGCACCGGGGAGCTGTTTTTT. This encodes CASIRGRGTGELFF.

The V call is TRBV30, the J call TRBJ2-1, with D unresolved. Trimming shortened V by 0 bases and J by 6 bases, and 9 bases separated the two germline ends. This CDR3 has 13 amino acids. The germline V gene has CDR1 GTSNPN and CDR2 SVGIG (reference sequence). The DNA for the CDR3 is TGTGCCTGGAGTGTTCAGGTAGTCAATGAGCAGTTCTTC. Its protein is CAWSVQVVNEQFF.

J is TRBJ1-3 and V is TRBV2; D uncertain. Germline assignment: CDR1 SNHLY and CDR2 FYNNEI. The CDR3 consists of 16 residues. V gave up 2 bases and J gave up 1 base, with 12 bases separating them. The CDR3 region is CASSERVANSGNTIYF. CDR3 in DNA: TGTGCCAGCAGTGAACGGGTAGCAAATTCTGGAAACACCATATATTTT.

The chain is built from TRBV19 and TRBJ1-1; weak D call: TRBD1 (5 bases). The germline V gene has CDR1 LNHDA and CDR2 SQIVND (reference sequence). The V gene lost 5 bases and the J gene lost 0 bases, with 25 bases spanning the gap. The length of the CDR3 is 19 residues. The CDR3 nucleotides read TGTGCCAGTAGTGCCATCTATTTGGGGGACCGGGAAATGAACACTGAAGCTTTCTTT. Encoded protein: CASSAIYLGDREMNTEAFF.